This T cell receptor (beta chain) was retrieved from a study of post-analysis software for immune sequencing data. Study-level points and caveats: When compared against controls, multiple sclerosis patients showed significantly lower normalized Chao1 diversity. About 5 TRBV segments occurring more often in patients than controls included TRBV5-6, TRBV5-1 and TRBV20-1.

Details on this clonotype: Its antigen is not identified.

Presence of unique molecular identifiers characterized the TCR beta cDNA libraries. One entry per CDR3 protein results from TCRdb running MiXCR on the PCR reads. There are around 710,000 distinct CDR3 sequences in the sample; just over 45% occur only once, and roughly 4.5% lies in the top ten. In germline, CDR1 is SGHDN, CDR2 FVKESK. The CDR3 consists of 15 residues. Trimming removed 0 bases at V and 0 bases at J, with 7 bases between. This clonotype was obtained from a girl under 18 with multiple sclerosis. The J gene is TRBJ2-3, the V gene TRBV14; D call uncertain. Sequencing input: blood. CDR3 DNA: TGTGCCAGCAGCCAAGAACTGCGGAGCACAGATACGCAGTATTTT. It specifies CASSQELRSTDTQYF.